One sample yielded the 11 T cell receptor beta chains listed below, sequenced in a study of blood T cell repertoires in COVID-19. Assay used: immunoSEQ multiplex PCR; TCRdb lists only in-frame clones, some missing. The sample lists 200,000 to 300,000 clones, 81% occurring once. The sample consisted of peripheral blood. The receptor set was obtained from an elderly woman with acute or convalescent COVID-19.

There are a few counts of this clone. The rearrangement uses TRBV6-5 and TRBJ1-4, with 9 bases identical to TRBD1. V shed 6 bases and J 8 bases; nucleotides not matched to a gene: 10. The germline V gene has CDR1 MNHEY and CDR2 SVGAGI. CDR3 size: 15 residues. The CDR3 nucleotides read TGTGCCAGCAGCCCCGAGACAGGGGGGAACGAAAAACTGTTTTTT. Translated, it gives CASSPETGGNEKLFF.

The count of this clone is one. The chain couples TRBV5-1 to TRBJ1-1, with D possibly matching TRBD1 (6 bases). CDR1 is SGHRS and CDR2 is YFSETQ in the germline V gene. This CDR3 spans 15 amino acids. The V and J ends lost 2 bases and 0 bases respectively, with 11 bases between them. The DNA for the CDR3 is TGCGCCAGCAGCTTCGGGGGGCAGGTGAACACTGAAGCTTTCTTT. This codes for CASSFGGQVNTEAFF.

The chain links TRBV7-2 to TRBJ1-5; D gene ambiguous. Between the trimmed V and J ends, which lost 5 bases and 5 bases, there was a span of 13 bases. The CDR3 is 14 amino acids. Per the germline V gene, CDR1 is SGHTA and CDR2 is FQGNSA. The CDR3 coding sequence is TGTGCCAGCAGCCTAAGTGAGGGTTATCAGCCCCAGCATTTT. Translating gives CASSLSEGYQPQHF.

This chain connects TRBV21-1 to TRBJ1-5; no DNA check was done on the table's D call, TRBD1. TRBV21-1 is a pseudogene segment. This CDR3 comprises 13 residues. CDR3 DNA sequence: TGTGCCAGCACCGGGACAGGGTCTCAGCCCCAGCATTTT. Protein product: CASTGTGSQPQHF.

The chain combines TRBV3-1 (or the pseudogene TRBV3-2) with TRBJ2-1; tentative D call: TRBD2 (5 bases). V was trimmed by 1 base and J by 8 bases, leaving 6 bases between them. This CDR3 has 12 amino acids. The germline CDR1 and CDR2 sequences are LGHDT and YNNKEL (reference sequence). CDR3 DNA sequence: TGTGCCAGCAGCCAAGGAGGGTATGAGCAGTTCTTC. Protein: CASSQGGYEQFF.

The chain joins TRBV14 to TRBJ1-1, with 7 bases aligning to TRBD1. CDR1 SGHDN and CDR2 FVKESK come from the germline V gene. V gave up 3 bases and J gave up 4 bases; unmatched junction bases: 8. There are 15 residues in the CDR3. In nucleotides, the CDR3 is TGTGCCAGCAGCCATACTGGACAGGCCGGCACTGAAGCTTTCTTT. This gives the protein CASSHTGQAGTEAFF.

The genes are TRBV5-6 and TRBJ2-3, with TRBD2 matching 11 bases. The V and J ends lost 3 bases and 4 bases, in that order; junction bases with no gene match: 4. Germline V gene lookup returns CDR1 SGHDT and CDR2 YYEEEE. The CDR3 contains 15 residues. As DNA, the CDR3 is TGTGCCAGCAGCTCACTAGCGGGGGCCCCAGATACGCAGTATTTT. Residues: CASSSLAGAPDTQYF.

This chain connects TRBV27 to TRBJ1-4, with TRBD1 matching 9 bases. Looked up from germline, CDR1 is MNHEY and CDR2 is SMNVEV (reference sequence). The CDR3 is 13 residues long. The V and J ends lost 9 bases and 7 bases, in that order; junction bases with no gene match: 6. The DNA for the CDR3 is TGTGCCAGTTTGGGACAGGGCGCTGAAAAACTGTTTTTT. This codes for CASLGQGAEKLFF.

This clone was counted between two and nine times. V is TRBV6-5 and J is TRBJ1-2, with TRBD1 as a possible D gene (5 bases). Trimming left V 6 bases short and J 3 bases short, with 14 bases between. The CDR3 has 14 amino acids. The germline gives CDR1 MNHEY, CDR2 SVGAGI. The CDR3 sequence: CASSPLRGHYGYTF. CDR3 in DNA: TGTGCCAGCAGCCCCCTTAGGGGTCACTATGGCTACACCTTC.

The V gene is TRBV10-3, the J gene TRBJ1-5; 11 bases are a match to TRBD1. CDR3 size: 16 residues. Looked up from germline, CDR1 is ENHRY and CDR2 is SYGVKD. Germline trimming cut 2 bases from V and 3 bases from J; bases unmatched to any gene: 3. CDR3 in amino acids: CAISERDRGTNQPQHF. The CDR3 nucleotides read TGTGCCATCAGTGAGAGGGACAGGGGGACCAATCAGCCCCAGCATTTT.

This clone showed up just once. V is TRBV7-8 and J is TRBJ1-1, with a possible D match to TRBD1 (6 bases). CDR1 is SGHVS and CDR2 is FQNEAQ in the germline V gene. V was pared by 5 bases and J by 4 bases, with 20 bases between. The CDR3 runs 16 residues. The CDR3 loop is CASSLLSGAGGTEAFF. CDR3 sequence (DNA): TGTGCCAGCAGCCTCTTATCAGGGGCGGGCGGCACTGAAGCTTTCTTT.